Listed below are T cell receptor beta chains from one sample, sequenced in a study of low-dose radiotherapy and immunotherapy resistance in tumors. TCRdb passed the reads through MiXCR, listing each CDR3 protein once. Here the sample spans about 60,000 distinct CDR3 sequences, about 23% being singletons. The sequences come from PBMCs, collected before treatment. The receptors were gathered from a male donor with prostate cancer. The CDR3 runs from the conserved cysteine through the conserved F or W. Each record gives: CDR3 protein, CDR3 DNA, V gene, clone size, J gene, D gene. The D gene is left open where the match is weak. Part of the rows lack a size; the others show once, few, many or a class for expanded clones.

CASGFKPKAFF | TGTGCCAGCGGTTTTAAGCCGAAAGCTTTCTTT | TRBV28 | many | TRBJ1-1 | .
CASSKALGDFYGYTF | TGTGCCAGCAGCAAAGCGCTCGGGGACTTCTATGGCTACACTTTC | TRBV21-1 | few | TRBJ1-2 | .
CASSVADTRNYGYTF | TGTGCCAGCAGCGTAGCTGACACCAGGAACTATGGCTACACCTTC | TRBV9 | . | TRBJ1-2 | .
CASSLITSGAPNTGELFF | TGTGCCAGCAGCTTAATAACTAGCGGGGCCCCAAACACCGGGGAGCTGTTTTTT | TRBV7-8 | many | TRBJ2-2 | TRBD2
CASTPPAGATEAFF | TGTGCCAGCACTCCACCGGCAGGGGCAACTGAAGCTTTCTTT | TRBV12-3/TRBV12-4 | many | TRBJ1-1 | .
CASSSDSLATEAFF | TGTGCCAGCAGTTCCGACAGCTTGGCCACTGAAGCTTTCTTT | TRBV28 | many | TRBJ1-1 | .
CASSFDRGGTGELFF | TGTGCCAGCAGCTTTGACAGGGGCGGGACCGGGGAGCTGTTTTTT | TRBV5-4 | . | TRBJ2-2 | TRBD1
CAITTGGGADTQYF | TGTGCCATCACAACTGGCGGGGGGGCAGATACGCAGTATTTT | TRBV28 | . | TRBJ2-3 | TRBD2
CASSLEIRDRGLLCSNQPQHF | TGCGCCAGCAGCTTGGAGATCCGGGACAGGGGGCTTCTTTGTAGCAATCAGCCCCAGCATTTT | TRBV5-1 | . | TRBJ1-5 | TRBD1
CAISEGGVGQPQHF | TGTGCCATCAGTGAGGGGGGGGTTGGTCAGCCCCAGCATTTT | TRBV10-3 | . | TRBJ1-5 | .
CASSQDLAGAAYNEQFF | TGTGCCAGCAGCCAAGATCTGGCCGGGGCAGCTTACAATGAGCAGTTCTTC | TRBV14 | many | TRBJ2-1 | .
CASSLDRGYYEQYF | TGCGCCAGCAGCCTGGACAGGGGCTACTACGAGCAGTACTTC | TRBV4-1 | . | TRBJ2-7 | TRBD1
CASSPAVEETQYF | TGTGCCAGCAGCCCCGCCGTAGAGGAGACCCAGTACTTC | TRBV7-9 | many | TRBJ2-5 | .
CSARASVRQDNGPDTQYF | TGCAGTGCTAGAGCCAGCGTGCGACAGGACAATGGACCAGATACGCAGTATTTT | TRBV20-1 | . | TRBJ2-3 | .
CSVAKDRVTDTQYF | TGCAGCGTTGCGAAAGACAGGGTCACAGATACGCAGTATTTT | TRBV29-1 | . | TRBJ2-3 | TRBD1
CASSPQRVDGSTDTQYF | TGTGCCAGCAGCCCACAAAGGGTCGACGGTAGCACAGATACGCAGTATTTT | TRBV9 | . | TRBJ2-3 | .
CSVEWGEGAGYEQYF | TGCAGCGTTGAATGGGGGGAGGGGGCGGGGTACGAGCAGTACTTC | TRBV29-1 | many | TRBJ2-7 | .
CSVAGGLAGSYEQYF | TGCAGCGTTGCGGGGGGACTAGCGGGGAGCTACGAGCAGTACTTC | TRBV29-1 | . | TRBJ2-7 | TRBD2
CASSESQLAEQYF | TGCGCCAGCAGTGAGTCTCAACTAGCCGAGCAGTACTTC | TRBV10-1 | many | TRBJ2-7 | .
CASSEAWGVGTEAFF | TGTGCCAGCAGTGAAGCTTGGGGGGTTGGCACTGAAGCTTTCTTT | TRBV2 | . | TRBJ1-1 | .
CASSSHGPYEQYF | TGTGCCAGCAGTTCCCACGGCCCCTACGAGCAGTACTTC | TRBV27 | . | TRBJ2-7 | .
CAWSVWGNEKLFF | TGTGCCTGGAGTGTATGGGGGAATGAAAAACTGTTTTTT | TRBV30 | many | TRBJ1-4 | .
CASSKATGGLGETQYF | TGTGCCAGCAGCAAGGCGACAGGGGGCTTGGGAGAGACCCAGTACTTC | TRBV5-4 | . | TRBJ2-5 | TRBD1
CASSYSTGYNSPLHF | TGTGCCAGCAGTTACTCAACAGGCTACAATTCACCCCTCCACTTT | TRBV6-2/TRBV6-3 | many | TRBJ1-6 | .
CASSLGPGQGAETQYF | TGCGCCAGCAGCTTGGGACCGGGACAGGGTGCGGAGACCCAGTACTTC | TRBV5-1 | many | TRBJ2-5 | TRBD1
CASSFGLQGENQPQHF | TGTGCCAGCAGTTTTGGGCTACAGGGTGAAAATCAGCCCCAGCATTTT | TRBV28 | . | TRBJ1-5 | .
CASSAGGLAASNEQFF | TGTGCCAGCAGTGCGGGGGGACTAGCGGCCAGCAATGAGCAGTTCTTC | TRBV28 | . | TRBJ2-1 | TRBD2
CASSLAGVTDTQYF | TGTGCCAGCAGCTTAGCGGGGGTCACAGATACGCAGTATTTT | TRBV11-3 | . | TRBJ2-3 | .
CASSEGQVTDTQYF | TGTGCCAGCAGTGAGGGACAGGTCACAGATACGCAGTATTTT | TRBV2 | many | TRBJ2-3 | TRBD1
CASSYTGLSEQYF | TGTGCCAGCAGCTACACAGGCCTAAGCGAGCAGTACTTC | TRBV7-2 | many | TRBJ2-7 | .
CASSIPASGRDNEQFF | TGTGCCAGCAGCATCCCCGCTAGCGGGAGAGACAATGAGCAGTTCTTC | TRBV5-6 | many | TRBJ2-1 | TRBD2
CASSPRGQGNHNEQFF | TGCGCCAGCAGCCCCCGGGGACAGGGGAACCACAATGAGCAGTTCTTC | TRBV5-1 | many | TRBJ2-1 | TRBD1
CASHDRAQETQYF | TGTGCCAGCCACGACAGGGCTCAAGAGACCCAGTACTTC | TRBV5-4 | many | TRBJ2-5 | TRBD1
CSYTRRDRGYHEQYF | TGCAGCTATACACGCCGGGACAGGGGGTACCACGAGCAGTACTTC | TRBV20-1 | many | TRBJ2-7 | TRBD1
CASSRDSPGRETQYF | TGTGCCAGCAGTCGCGACAGCCCCGGTAGAGAGACCCAGTACTTC | TRBV2 | many | TRBJ2-5 | .
CASSYPGQGASNEQYF | TGTGCCAGCAGTTACCCAGGACAGGGGGCAAGTAACGAGCAGTACTTC | TRBV6-2/TRBV6-3 | many | TRBJ2-7 | TRBD1
CATSRDGTDTQYF | TGTGCCACATCACGGGATGGGACAGATACGCAGTATTTT | TRBV11-3 | . | TRBJ2-3 | .
CASSFGDRGQFF | TGTGCCAGCAGCTTTGGGGACAGGGGGCAGTTCTTC | TRBV11-3 | . | TRBJ2-1 | TRBD1
CSVTKTGGNEKLFF | TGCAGCGTTACAAAGACAGGGGGTAATGAAAAACTGTTTTTT | TRBV29-1 | many | TRBJ1-4 | TRBD1
CASSPGASGELFF | TGCGCCAGCAGCCCTGGGGCCAGCGGGGAGCTGTTTTTT | TRBV5-1 | . | TRBJ2-2 | .
CASRLGLNEKLFF | TGCGCCAGCAGGTTGGGACTGAATGAAAAACTGTTTTTT | TRBV5-1 | many | TRBJ1-4 | .
CASSLSPSRGNQPQHF | TGTGCCAGCAGTTTAAGCCCCTCCCGTGGGAATCAGCCCCAGCATTTT | TRBV28 | . | TRBJ1-5 | .
CASSLGAGASGYTF | TGTGCCAGCAGCTTGGGAGCAGGGGCTTCTGGCTACACCTTC | TRBV5-5 | few | TRBJ1-2 | .
CASSHLAAGGRNEQFF | TGTGCCAGCAGCCATCTGGCAGCGGGGGGACGGAATGAGCAGTTCTTC | TRBV3-1 | few | TRBJ2-1 | TRBD2
CASSQGQTYNEQFF | TGTGCCAGCAGCCAAGGACAGACTTACAATGAGCAGTTCTTC | TRBV3-1 | many | TRBJ2-1 | .
CASSGQGAYEQYF | TGTGCCAGCAGCGGACAGGGGGCATACGAGCAGTACTTC | TRBV7-2 | many | TRBJ2-7 | TRBD1
CASSFRGTSGTPFEQYF | TGTGCCAGCAGTTTTAGGGGGACTAGCGGGACCCCCTTCGAGCAGTACTTC | TRBV27 | many | TRBJ2-7 | TRBD2
CSASKPLGNQPQHF | TGCAGTGCTAGTAAGCCCCTTGGCAATCAGCCCCAGCATTTT | TRBV20-1 | . | TRBJ1-5 | .
CATSDFSYGYTF | TGTGCCACCAGTGATTTTTCCTATGGCTACACCTTC | TRBV24-1 | few | TRBJ1-2 | .
CASSLVFGTGELFF | TGTGCCAGCAGCTTGGTCTTTGGGACCGGGGAGCTGTTTTTT | TRBV5-4 | few | TRBJ2-2 | .